The 22 T cell receptor beta chains listed next were all sequenced from one sample in a study of blood T cell repertoires in COVID-19. The method was immunoSEQ multiplex PCR; TCRdb's version includes in-frame clones alone and lacks a portion of them. This sample has more than 150,000 clones, with about four fifths found just once. Sequencing used peripheral blood. These receptors were collected from a woman older than 75 with COVID-19, enrolled during active disease.

The chain has TRBV7-2 and TRBJ1-2, with D uncertain. Looked up from germline, CDR1 is SGHTA and CDR2 is FQGNSA. The V gene lost 2 bases and the J gene lost 4 bases, with 8 bases spanning the gap. The CDR3 has 13 amino acids. The CDR3 coding sequence is TGTGCCAGCAGCTTAATTGGTAGCTATGGCTACACCTTC. This translates into CASSLIGSYGYTF.

The chain combines TRBV6-5 with TRBJ1-2; D remains ambiguous. This CDR3 spans 12 amino acids. V was cut by 5 bases and J by 4 bases, with 8 bases left in between. CDR1 and CDR2 (germline): MNHEY, SVGAGI. The CDR3 nucleotides are TGTGCCAGCAGTCCAGGTGCCTATGGCTACACCTTC. Translating it yields CASSPGAYGYTF.

The chain joins TRBV11-3 to TRBJ2-3; tentative D call: TRBD2 (5 bases). This CDR3 spans 15 amino acids. V lost 3 bases and J lost 4, with 14 bases in between. Germline CDR1 is SGHNT and CDR2 is YENEEA. Here the CDR3 DNA reads TGTGCCAGCAGCTTGGGTCTTTTCGGGGCAGATACGCAGTATTTT. Its translation: CASSLGLFGADTQYF.

This chain connects TRBV19 to TRBJ2-5; 16 nucleotides match TRBD2. Per germline, CDR1 LNHDA and CDR2 SQIVND (reference sequence). The CDR3 has 16 amino acids. J lost 4 bases, V lost 5 bases, and 4 bases had no gene match. This CDR3 is CASSPGTSGRGETQYF. In nucleotides, the CDR3 is TGTGCCAGTAGTCCCGGGACTAGCGGGAGGGGAGAGACCCAGTACTTC.

Comment on this clone: Sequence at one end of the junction differs from germline and may be a read error. This rearrangement joins TRBV2 to TRBJ2-5; 11 bases fit TRBD2. The CDR3 sequence is 14 residues long. The germline V gene has CDR1 SNHLY and CDR2 FYNNEI. The chain's CDR3 is CASSEGLAGETQYF. The CDR3 DNA reads as TGTGCCAGCAGCGAAGGACTAGCGGGAGAGACCCAGTACTTC.

The chain carries TRBV5-6 and TRBJ2-7, with TRBD1 matching over 8 bases. The CDR3 contains 15 residues. V dropped 4 bases and J dropped 3; count of bases not matched to a gene: 9. Germline V CDR1 and CDR2: SGHDT, YYEEEE. The CDR3 DNA is TGTGCCAGCAGCCCGGAGACAGGGGAAGGCTACGAGCAGTACTTC. It encodes CASSPETGEGYEQYF.

V and J are TRBV11-3 and TRBJ2-3; TRBD2 might be the D (5 bases). This CDR3 comprises 16 residues. V was pared by 2 bases and J by 1 base, with 13 bases between. CDR1 and CDR2 (germline): SGHNT, YENEEA. CDR3 bases: TGTGCCAGCAGCTTAATGTACGGGGAACGCACAGATACGCAGTATTTT. Its translation is CASSLMYGERTDTQYF.

The table lists this clone with a count of one. This chain connects TRBV6-4 to TRBJ1-2; D perhaps matches TRBD1 (5 bases). CDR1 and CDR2 (germline): MRHNA, SNTAGT. Trimming pared 8 bases from V and 7 bases from J, leaving 23 bases between. The CDR3 runs to 15 residues. For the CDR3, the DNA is TGTGCCAGCGCTACTGACTCCGGGACTGCATTTGGCTACACCTTC. This gives the protein CASATDSGTAFGYTF.

The chain uses TRBV5-4 and TRBJ1-1, with TRBD1 matching 8 bases. Germline V gene data show CDR1 as SGHNT and CDR2 as YYREEE (reference sequence). V lost 4 bases, J lost 2 bases, and 7 bases stayed unmatched. The CDR3 consists of 15 residues. The CDR3 spells CASSQDRAVNTEAFF. The CDR3 DNA follows: TGTGCCAGCAGCCAGGACAGGGCGGTCAACACTGAAGCTTTCTTT. The full variable domain, its missing parts supplied by reference TRBV5-4 and TRBJ1-1, is ETGVTQSPTHLIKTRGQQVTLRCSSQSGHNTVSWYQQALGQGPQFIFQYYREEENGRGNFPPRFSGLQFPNYSSELNVNALELDDSALYLCASSQDRAVNTEAFFGQGTRLTVV.

The chain joins TRBV24-1 to TRBJ2-3; D gene uncertain. With 0 bases removed from V and 4 bases from J, the gap between germline ends came to 7 bases. Germline loops: CDR1 KGHDR, CDR2 SFDVKD. There are 14 residues in the CDR3. Here the CDR3 DNA reads TGTGCCACCAGTGATTTGCGAGGTTCAGATACGCAGTATTTT. It is translated as CATSDLRGSDTQYF.

A few counts support this clone. The chain carries TRBV5-6 and TRBJ1-2; no definite D call. Trimming left V 0 bases short and J 4 bases short, with 4 bases between. Germline CDR1 reads SGHDT; CDR2 reads YYEEEE. There are 12 residues in the CDR3. CDR3 residues: CASSLVAYGYTF. As DNA, the CDR3 is TGTGCCAGCAGCTTGGTGGCCTATGGCTACACCTTC.

The chain employs TRBV27 and TRBJ2-1, with TRBD2 matching 8 bases. The CDR3 contains 17 residues. Germline V lookup: CDR1 MNHEY, CDR2 SMNVEV (reference sequence). Trimming removed 4 bases from V and 7 bases from J; junction bases left unmatched: 15. DNA for the CDR3: TGTGCCAGCAGTTCCCTCATGTCGGGGGGGCCTTTGAATGAGCAGTTCTTC. It codes for CASSSLMSGGPLNEQFF.

This chain uses TRBV9 with TRBJ2-3; possible D gene TRBD2, 5 bases. Between the trimmed V and J ends, which lost 2 bases and 3 bases, there was a span of 10 bases. The V gene's germline CDR1 is SGDLS and CDR2 YYNGEE. The CDR3 runs 14 residues. The CDR3 DNA follows: TGTGCCAGCAGCGTGTTTGGCGGGACAGATACGCAGTATTTT. It is translated as CASSVFGGTDTQYF. Full variable domain (missing parts from reference TRBV9 and TRBJ2-3): DSGVTQTPKHLITATGQRVTLRCSPRSGDLSVYWYQQSLDQGLQFLIQYYNGEERAKGNILERFSAQQFPDLHSELNLSSLELGDSALYFCASSVFGGTDTQYFGPGTRLTVL.

The J gene is TRBJ2-1, the V gene TRBV2; 12 positions match TRBD2. Germline V CDR1 and CDR2: SNHLY, FYNNEI. With 6 bases clipped from V and 9 bases from J, the junction kept 6 bases outside the gene matches. CDR3 length: 14 residues. DNA of the CDR3: TGTGCCAGCAGCTCTAGCGGGGGGGCAGGTGAGCAGTTCTTC. It specifies CASSSSGGAGEQFF.

The chain recombines TRBV7-9 with TRBJ2-1, with TRBD2 matching over 11 bases. CDR1 and CDR2 (germline): SEHNR, FQNEAQ (reference sequence). Losses at the gene ends were 3 bases for V and 7 bases for J; bases not matched to a gene: 5. This CDR3 contains 15 residues. CDR3 residues: CASSFLAGGLNEQFF. CDR3 nucleotides: TGTGCCAGCAGCTTTTTAGCGGGGGGGTTAAATGAGCAGTTCTTC. Combining the CDR3 with reference TRBV7-9 and TRBJ2-1 gives the whole variable domain DTGVSQNPRHKITKRGQNVTFRCDPISEHNRLYWYRQTLGQGPEFLTYFQNEAQLEKSRLLSDRFSAERPKGSFSTLEIQRTEQGDSAMYLCASSFLAGGLNEQFFGPGTRLTVL.

The chain uses TRBV27 and TRBJ1-4; D is unresolved. Germline CDR1 reads MNHEY; CDR2 reads SMNVEV (reference sequence). The V and J ends lost 2 bases and 0 bases respectively, with 10 bases between them. The CDR3 sequence is 16 residues long. CDR3 nucleotide sequence: TGTGCCAGCAGTTTAAGACTAGGAGCAACTAATGAAAAACTGTTTTTT. Translated, it gives CASSLRLGATNEKLFF.

The chain links TRBV5-8 to TRBJ1-2; 8 bases align to TRBD1. The J segment lost 4 bases and the V segment lost 2 bases, leaving 4 bases of the junction unmatched. The CDR3 totals 14 residues. The germline CDR1 and CDR2 sequences are SGHTS and YDEGEE. The CDR3 spells CASSFGTGLYGYTF. The CDR3 DNA sequence: TGTGCCAGCAGCTTCGGGACAGGACTCTATGGCTACACCTTC.

The V gene is TRBV28, the J gene TRBJ1-1; D is perhaps TRBD1 (6 bases). Trimming shortened V by 9 bases and J by 0 bases, and 14 bases separated the two germline ends. Looked up from germline, CDR1 is MDHEN and CDR2 is SYDVKM. The CDR3 contains 14 residues. The CDR3 region is CASFRGGMNTEAFF. The CDR3 nucleotides read TGTGCCAGTTTCAGGGGTGGTATGAACACTGAAGCTTTCTTT.

This chain connects TRBV3-1 (or the pseudogene TRBV3-2) to TRBJ1-1; TRBD1 is a possible D gene (5 bases). The CDR3 loop spans 15 amino acids. The V gene lost 0 bases and the J gene lost 4 bases, with 12 bases spanning the gap. Germline CDR1 LGHDT, CDR2 YNNKEL (reference sequence). CDR3 DNA: TGTGCCAGCAGCCAAGATCTCGGGAGGGGCACTGAAGCTTTCTTT. Its translation: CASSQDLGRGTEAFF.

The gene calls are TRBV18 and TRBJ1-5; TRBD1 matches 7 bases. Germline loops: CDR1 KGHSH, CDR2 LQKENI. The CDR3 runs 16 residues. Losses at the gene ends were 4 bases for V and 1 base for J; bases not matched to a gene: 7. CDR3 bases: TGTGCCAGCTCACTAAATAGGGGGCAGAGCAATCAGCCCCAGCATTTT. This codes for CASSLNRGQSNQPQHF.

The table lists this clone with a count of one. This chain links TRBV9 with TRBJ2-5, with 8 bases matching TRBD1. CDR1 and CDR2 (germline): SGDLS, YYNGEE. After removal of 3 bases from V and 5 bases from J, the junction contained 3 bases not matched to a gene. This CDR3 is built from 13 residues. Written as DNA, the CDR3 is TGTGCCAGCAGCGGACAGGGGCGGGAGACCCAGTACTTC. Translation: CASSGQGRETQYF.

This chain connects TRBV6-5 to TRBJ1-1; unclear D gene. CDR3 length: 14 residues. CDR1 MNHEY and CDR2 SVGAGI come from the germline V gene. V was cut by 6 bases and J by 4 bases, with 15 bases left in between. This chain's CDR3 is CASREGMGSTEAFF. In DNA, the CDR3 is TGTGCCAGCAGGGAGGGAATGGGGAGCACTGAAGCTTTCTTT.